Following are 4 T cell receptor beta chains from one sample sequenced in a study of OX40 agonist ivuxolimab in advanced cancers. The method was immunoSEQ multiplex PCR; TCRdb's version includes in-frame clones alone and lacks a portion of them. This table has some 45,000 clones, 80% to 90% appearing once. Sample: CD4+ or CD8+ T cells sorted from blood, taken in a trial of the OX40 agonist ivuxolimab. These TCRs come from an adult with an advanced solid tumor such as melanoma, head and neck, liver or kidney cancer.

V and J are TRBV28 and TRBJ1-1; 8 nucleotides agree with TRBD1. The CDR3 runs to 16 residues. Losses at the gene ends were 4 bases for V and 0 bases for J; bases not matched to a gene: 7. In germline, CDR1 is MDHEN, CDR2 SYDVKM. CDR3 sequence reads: CASSSILTGVNTEAFF. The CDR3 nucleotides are TGTGCCAGCAGTTCTATTCTGACAGGGGTGAACACTGAAGCTTTCTTT.

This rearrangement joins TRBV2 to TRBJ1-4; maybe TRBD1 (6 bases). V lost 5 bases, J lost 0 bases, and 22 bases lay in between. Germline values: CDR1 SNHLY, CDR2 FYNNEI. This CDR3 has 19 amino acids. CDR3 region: CASSRISLGAVATNEKLFF. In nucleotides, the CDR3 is TGTGCCAGCAGTCGAATATCCCTGGGGGCAGTTGCAACTAATGAAAAACTGTTTTTT.

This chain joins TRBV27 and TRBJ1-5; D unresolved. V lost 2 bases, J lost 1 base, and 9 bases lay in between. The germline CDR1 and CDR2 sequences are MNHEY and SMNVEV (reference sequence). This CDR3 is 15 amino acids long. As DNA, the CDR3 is TGTGCCAGCAGTTTAGGGCACCCGAGCAATCAGCCCCAGCATTTT. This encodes CASSLGHPSNQPQHF.

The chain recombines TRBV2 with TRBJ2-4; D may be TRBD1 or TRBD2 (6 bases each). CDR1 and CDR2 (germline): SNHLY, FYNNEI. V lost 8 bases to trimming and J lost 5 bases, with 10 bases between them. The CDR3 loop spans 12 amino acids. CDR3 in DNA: TGTGCCAGCGCGAGGGGGGAAAACATTCAGTACTTC. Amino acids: CASARGENIQYF.